A single sample is the source of the 6 T cell receptor beta chains below, sequenced in a study of response to subunit inactivated influenza vaccine. TCRdb fed the RT-PCR reads into MiXCR, producing one record per CDR3 protein. There are over 400,000 distinct CDR3 sequences in the sample; approximately 12% occur only once, and less than 15% lies in the top ten. Here the sequenced sample was PBMCs from blood, taken more than 35 days after vaccination. The receptors here all came from a middle-aged man who received an inactivated influenza vaccine.

This rearrangement joins TRBV7-9 to TRBJ2-1, with a weak D call TRBD2 (5 bases). CDR1 SEHNR and CDR2 FQNEAQ come from the germline V gene (reference sequence). Trimming stripped 1 base from V and 9 bases from J, with 13 bases between. This CDR3 region has 14 residues. Here the CDR3 DNA reads TGTGCCAGCAGCTTAGGGGGAGAAACGGGTGAGCAGTTCTTC. Protein product: CASSLGGETGEQFF.

This clonotype was counted only a few times. The chain recombines TRBV7-6 with TRBJ2-1; 7 positions agree with TRBD1. Germline trimming cut 4 bases from V and 4 bases from J; bases unmatched to any gene: 1. This CDR3 contains 13 residues. Germline-derived CDR1 and CDR2 are SGHVS and FNYEAQ. CDR3 region: CASSSTGYNEQFF. CDR3 DNA: TGTGCCAGCAGCTCGACAGGGTACAATGAGCAGTTCTTC.

This chain uses TRBV29-1 with TRBJ1-2; TRBD1 agrees at 12 bases. Germline V gene data show CDR1 as SQVTM and CDR2 as ANQGSEA. J was trimmed by 5 bases and V by 5 bases; bases with no gene match: 9. The CDR3 spans 15 residues. The CDR3 bases are TGCAGCGTTACCCTAAAGGGACAGGGGGCGTATGGCTACACCTTC. Translation: CSVTLKGQGAYGYTF.

The V and J genes are TRBV5-1 and TRBJ2-5; 11 bases line up with TRBD2. There are 14 residues in the CDR3. The trim removed 5 bases at V and 5 bases at J, leaving 5 bases unmatched. Germline-derived CDR1 and CDR2 are SGHRS and YFSETQ. CDR3 DNA sequence: TGCGCCAGCAGGCTGACTAGCGGGGCGGAGACCCAGTACTTC. Amino acids: CASRLTSGAETQYF.

This chain links TRBV7-6 with TRBJ1-2; D is possibly TRBD1 (5 bases). The CDR3 runs 11 residues. The V gene's germline CDR1 is SGHVS and CDR2 FNYEAQ. The V end lost 10 bases, the J end lost 4 bases, and 10 bases lay between the germline ends. CDR3 sequence reads: CAIGGAYGYTF. The CDR3 nucleotides read TGTGCCATTGGGGGTGCCTATGGCTACACCTTC.

This clonotype was seen more than once but under ten times. This chain connects TRBV14 to TRBJ1-1; the D is unclear. This CDR3 has 11 residues. Germline V gene data show CDR1 as SGHDN and CDR2 as FVKESK. Between the trimmed V and J ends, which lost 3 bases and 5 bases, there was a span of 4 bases. The CDR3 sequence: CASSHRTEAFF. The CDR3 DNA follows: TGTGCCAGCAGCCATAGAACTGAAGCTTTCTTT. Drawing the rest from reference TRBV14 and TRBJ1-1, the complete variable domain is EAGVTQFPSHSVIEKGQTVTLRCDPISGHDNLYWYRRVMGKEIKFLLHFVKESKQDESGMPNNRFLAERTGGTYSTLKVQPAELEDSGVYFCASSHRTEAFFGQGTRLTVV.